Following are 24 T cell receptor beta chains from one sample sequenced in a study of response to subunit inactivated influenza vaccine. Each CDR3 protein gets one entry after TCRdb re-called the RT-PCR reads with MiXCR. The sample has roughly 190,000 distinct CDR3 sequences, more than 10% seen once. The sample also formed part of further work on T cells expressing NK-cell markers. That work contributes: UMIs accompanied the 5'RACE template switching by which TCR beta cDNA was made.

This material consisted of CD8+ T cells sorted from PBMCs, taken roughly 12 days after vaccination. Source of these receptors: a man in his forties or fifties who received an inactivated influenza vaccine.

CDR3 bases: TGTGCCAGCAGCTTAGAGCGGGCGGTCGGTGGGCAAGAGACCCAGTACTTC. This translates into CASSLERAVGGQETQYF. V is TRBV7-2 and J is TRBJ2-5; D is perhaps TRBD2 (6 bases). Trimming pared 1 base from V and 2 bases from J, leaving 17 bases between. This CDR3 is built from 17 residues. CDR1 is SGHTA and CDR2 is FQGNSA in the germline V gene.

At least ten counts were recorded for this clonotype. The gene calls are TRBV10-3 and TRBJ2-7, with D possibly TRBD2 on 6 matching bases. Germline V lookup: CDR1 ENHRY, CDR2 SYGVKD. There are 14 residues in the CDR3. The ends were cut back, 0 bases at V and 6 bases at J, with 12 bases in the middle. CDR3 sequence: CAISESGLRREQYF. CDR3 bases: TGTGCCATCAGTGAGTCGGGACTTCGGCGCGAGCAGTACTTC.

This clonotype was seen a handful of times. V usage is TRBV12-3 or TRBV12-4 and J usage is TRBJ2-1; 12 bases match TRBD2. CDR3 size: 16 residues. After removal of 2 bases from V and 9 bases from J, the junction contained 8 bases not matched to a gene. This chain's CDR3 is CASSLTRLAGDTEQFF. DNA of the CDR3: TGTGCCAGCAGTTTAACCCGACTAGCGGGAGATACTGAGCAGTTCTTC.

This sequence joins TRBV7-8 and TRBJ1-1, with unresolved D. Trimming pared 7 bases from V and 1 base from J, leaving 13 bases between. This CDR3 region has 14 residues. Germline lookup yields CDR1 SGHVS and CDR2 FQNEAQ. The CDR3 is CASTPEVKNTEAFF. In DNA, the CDR3 is TGTGCCAGCACCCCAGAGGTCAAGAACACTGAAGCTTTCTTT.

This clonotype was detected only a few times. This chain connects TRBV12-3 or TRBV12-4 to TRBJ1-1; possible D gene TRBD1, 5 bases. This CDR3 comprises 14 residues. Trimming left V 2 bases short and J 3 bases short, with 10 bases between. CDR3 amino acids: CASSLMGGDTEAFF. Here the CDR3 DNA reads TGTGCCAGCAGTTTAATGGGGGGGGACACTGAAGCTTTCTTT.

This clonotype was counted only a few times. The CDR3 spells CASSLGGGGEQFF. The CDR3 DNA is TGTGCCAGCAGTTTAGGGGGGGGTGGTGAGCAGTTCTTC. V and J are TRBV12-3 or TRBV12-4 and TRBJ2-1; TRBD2 matches at 7 bases. Trimming cost V 1 base and J 9 bases; bases outside gene matches: 3. The CDR3 runs to 13 residues.

This clonotype was detected only a few times. CDR3 sequence reads: CSASRFGQGFETQYF. CDR3 nucleotide sequence: TGCAGTGCTAGTCGATTTGGTCAGGGGTTTGAGACCCAGTACTTC. This chain connects TRBV20-1 to TRBJ2-5; D is possibly TRBD1 (6 bases). Deletions cut 3 bases from V and 5 bases from J, with 19 bases between. This CDR3 contains 15 residues. Germline CDR1 reads DFQATT; CDR2 reads SNEGSKA (reference sequence).

This clonotype was recorded many times. This sequence joins TRBV2 and TRBJ1-2; D is unclear. This CDR3 has 14 residues. The germline gives CDR1 SNHLY, CDR2 FYNNEI. V lost 1 base to trimming and J lost 3 bases, with 9 bases between them. This chain's CDR3 is CASSEGSLYYGYTF. Here the CDR3 DNA reads TGTGCCAGCAGTGAAGGGTCGCTCTACTATGGCTACACCTTC.

This clonotype has ten or more counts. This rearrangement joins TRBV12-3 or TRBV12-4 to TRBJ2-7; 9 nucleotides line up with TRBD2. Trimming cost V 3 bases and J 7 bases; bases outside gene matches: 4. This CDR3 comprises 13 residues. This chain's CDR3 is CASSFAGGEEQYF. CDR3 bases: TGTGCCAGCAGTTTTGCGGGAGGGGAGGAGCAGTACTTC.

The chain uses TRBV9 and TRBJ2-1; perhaps TRBD1 as D (6 bases). Trimming removed 4 bases at V and 4 bases at J, with 24 bases between. The germline gives CDR1 SGDLS, CDR2 YYNGEE. The CDR3 consists of 18 residues. Written as DNA, the CDR3 is TGTGCCAGCAGCCACAGAGGGGACATAACTAACAGATACAATGAGCAGTTCTTC. This gives the protein CASSHRGDITNRYNEQFF.

The chain couples TRBV2 to TRBJ2-5; no reliable D call. In germline, CDR1 is SNHLY, CDR2 FYNNEI. The length of the CDR3 is 13 residues. V lost 7 bases and J lost 2, with 11 bases in between. CDR3: CASNFLGQETQYF. The CDR3 bases are TGTGCCAGCAATTTCCTGGGGCAAGAGACCCAGTACTTC.

The chain couples TRBV29-1 to TRBJ1-1; tentative D call: TRBD1 (5 bases). Trimming took 6 bases from V and 1 from J, leaving 18 bases between them. CDR3 length: 15 amino acids. CDR1 SQVTM and CDR2 ANQGSEA come from the germline V gene. CDR3 DNA sequence: TGCAGCGTGCCCGTTGAACGGGGCCCGAACACTGAAGCTTTCTTT. It translates to CSVPVERGPNTEAFF.

This rearrangement joins TRBV6-1 to TRBJ2-1, with D perhaps given as TRBD1 or TRBD2 (5 bases each). The CDR3 is made up of 14 amino acids. V was shortened by 5 bases and J by 1 base, with 9 bases between the two germline ends. Per germline, CDR1 MNHNS and CDR2 SASEGT. This CDR3 is CASSPGGSYNEQFF. CDR3 bases: TGTGCCAGCAGTCCTGGGGGATCCTACAATGAGCAGTTCTTC.

The chain recombines TRBV5-6 with TRBJ1-1; perhaps TRBD1 as D (5 bases). V lost 0 bases and J lost 4, with 7 bases in between. The CDR3 is 13 residues long. Germline V gene data show CDR1 as SGHDT and CDR2 as YYEEEE. The CDR3 is CASSLDGGTEAFF. The DNA for the CDR3 is TGTGCCAGCAGCTTGGATGGGGGCACTGAAGCTTTCTTT. Supplemented by reference TRBV5-6 and TRBJ1-1, the full variable domain reads DAGVTQSPTHLIKTRGQQVTLRCSPKSGHDTVSWYQQALGQGPQFIFQYYEEEERQRGNFPDRFSGHQFPNYSSELNVNALLLGDSALYLCASSLDGGTEAFFGQGTRLTVV.

There are many counts of this clonotype. V usage is TRBV20-1 and J usage is TRBJ2-7; D not certain. Germline assignment: CDR1 DFQATT and CDR2 SNEGSKA (reference sequence). Trimming stripped 8 bases from V and 0 bases from J, with 14 bases between. This CDR3 spans 13 amino acids. CDR3 nucleotide sequence: TGCAGTCCCGATGGACCTTACTCCTACGAGCAGTACTTC. Translation gives CSPDGPYSYEQYF.

This clonotype was found a few times. The chain has TRBV28 and TRBJ1-6; D perhaps matches TRBD1 (6 bases). Germline CDR1 is MDHEN and CDR2 is SYDVKM. This CDR3 has 16 residues. V was clipped by 6 bases and J by 0 bases, with 12 bases between them. Written as DNA, the CDR3 is TGTGCCAGCAGACGTGGACAGAGCTCCTATAATTCACCCCTCCACTTT. Amino acid sequence: CASRRGQSSYNSPLHF. The complete variable domain, with remaining parts taken from reference TRBV28 and TRBJ1-6, reads DVKVTQSSRYLVKRTGEKVFLECVQDMDHENMFWYRQDPGLGLRLIYFSYDVKMKEKGDIPEGYSVSREKKERFSLILESASTNQTSMYLCASRRGQSSYNSPLHFGNGTRLTVT.

This clonotype showed up just a few times. The CDR3 is CSVETSGGYNEQFF. The CDR3 bases are TGCAGCGTAGAGACTAGCGGGGGATACAATGAGCAGTTCTTC. The chain links TRBV29-1 to TRBJ2-1, with 12 bases lining up with TRBD2. The germline V gene has CDR1 SQVTM and CDR2 ANQGSEA. With V trimmed by 6 bases and J by 4 bases, 4 bases remained unmatched. The CDR3 is made up of 14 amino acids.

The chain combines TRBV12-3 or TRBV12-4 with TRBJ1-1; TRBD1 is a possible D gene (5 bases). The CDR3 is 14 amino acids. V was shortened by 3 bases and J by 2 bases, with 10 bases between the two germline ends. The CDR3 coding sequence is TGTGCCAGCAGTTTCCGGGGCCTCAACACTGAAGCTTTCTTT. Protein: CASSFRGLNTEAFF.

There are many counts of this clonotype. This chain joins TRBV5-1 and TRBJ1-4, with TRBD1 identical over 9 bases. The germline V gene encodes CDR1 SGHRS and CDR2 YFSETQ. The CDR3 totals 16 residues. The J segment lost 0 bases and the V segment lost 3 bases, leaving 3 bases of the junction unmatched. The CDR3 DNA reads as TGCGCCAGCAGCTCTTGGACAGGGGCAACTAATGAAAAACTGTTTTTT. This gives the protein CASSSWTGATNEKLFF.

The rearrangement joins TRBV10-3 to TRBJ2-1, with TRBD2 identical over 10 bases. Losses at the gene ends were 5 bases for V and 8 bases for J; bases not matched to a gene: 6. CDR1 and CDR2 from the germline V gene are ENHRY and SYGVKD. CDR3 length: 14 residues. CDR3 region: CAISISGGAHEQFF. CDR3 DNA: TGTGCCATCAGTATCAGCGGGGGGGCCCATGAGCAGTTCTTC.

This clonotype was observed once. This chain links TRBV12-3 or TRBV12-4 with TRBJ2-3; no clear D gene. Trimming pared 4 bases from V and 4 bases from J, leaving 6 bases between. The CDR3 sequence is 12 residues long. CDR3 sequence (DNA): TGTGCCAGCAGTTCCAGCCCAGATACGCAGTATTTT. Residues: CASSSSPDTQYF.

This clonotype was seen only a few times. The rearrangement links TRBV15 to TRBJ2-5, with TRBD1 as a possible D gene (5 bases). Germline CDR1 is LNHNV and CDR2 is YYDKDF (reference sequence). CDR3 size: 14 residues. V lost 0 bases, J lost 5 bases, and 10 bases lay in between. DNA of the CDR3: TGTGCCACCAGCAGAGAGGTCAGGGTGGAGACCCAGTACTTC. Translated, it gives CATSREVRVETQYF. The full variable domain, rest sourced from reference TRBV15 and TRBJ2-5, is DAMVIQNPRYQVTQFGKPVTLSCSQTLNHNVMYWYQQKSSQAPKLLFHYYDKDFNNEADTPDNFQSRRPNTSFCFLDIRSPGLGDTAMYLCATSREVRVETQYFGPGTRLLVL.

The CDR3 DNA reads as TGTGCCAGCAGTTTATCTTTAGGAGAGACCCAGTACTTC. Its translation is CASSLSLGETQYF. This sequence joins TRBV27 and TRBJ2-5; D call uncertain. The V end lost 0 bases, the J end lost 4 bases, and 6 bases lay between the germline ends. The CDR3 length is 13 residues. Germline V gene sequence: CDR1 MNHEY, CDR2 SMNVEV (reference sequence).

This clonotype was seen more than once but under ten times. The chain carries TRBV7-8 and TRBJ1-5, with D possibly TRBD1 on 6 matching bases. Germline V gene lookup returns CDR1 SGHVS and CDR2 FQNEAQ. CDR3 length equals 16 residues. The germline V and J ends were trimmed by 0 bases and 0 bases, with 9 bases remaining between them. Here the CDR3 reads CASSLAGAYSNQPQHF. CDR3 sequence (DNA): TGTGCCAGCAGCTTAGCGGGGGCGTATAGCAATCAGCCCCAGCATTTT.